This T cell receptor (beta chain) derives from a study of T cells in localized non-small cell lung cancer. Trimming took 2 bases from V and 2 from J; bases not matched to a gene: 8. The CDR3 sequence is 18 residues long. In germline, CDR1 is SGHNT, CDR2 YENEEA. Clones were read by immunoSEQ multiplex PCR, and TCRdb kept only the in-frame ones, dropping some. The data contain approximately 2,000 clones, 38% of them singletons. This clonotype originated in a female donor aged 60 or older with stage I lung adenocarcinoma. The J gene is TRBJ2-3, the V gene TRBV11-3; 12 nucleotides match TRBD2. This material consisted of lung tumor tissue, taken before any cancer treatment. Here the CDR3 DNA reads TGTGCCAGCAGCTTACACCCTAGCGGGGGGGTGGTCACAGATACGCAGTATTTT. Its translation is CASSLHPSGGVVTDTQYF.